This T cell receptor (beta chain) is drawn from a study of cytomegalovirus exposure and HLA in healthy donors. A few counts support this clone. Its target is not known. Primers: 60 Vbeta forward and 13 Jbeta reverse. Using immunoSEQ multiplex PCR, the repertoire was profiled, and TCRdb retains in-frame clones only, with some absent. In the table there are tens of thousands of clones, around 78% of which are singletons. The CDR3 is 14 amino acids. V was clipped by 6 bases and J by 1 base, with 12 bases between them. The germline V gene encodes CDR1 LNHDA and CDR2 SQIVND (reference sequence). The study, taken as a whole, reports: It was reported that TCR beta sequences correctly inferred the HLA-A and HLA-B alleles for most subjects.

The sequenced sample was PBMCs. The chain carries TRBV19 and TRBJ1-1; D call uncertain. This sequence was found in a woman aged 40 to 50 in good health and CMV-seropositive. CDR3 nucleotide sequence: TGTGCCAGTAGCGGGCTACGGGGGAACACTGAAGCTTTCTTT. Translating it yields CASSGLRGNTEAFF.